These 22 T cell receptor beta chains share one sample of origin, sequenced in a study of Graves' ophthalmopathy and Graves' hyperthyroidism. Scientists amplified the TCR beta CDR3 regions from RNA transcripts. HTBI-primed RT-PCR formed the first round, and a multiplex PCR formed the second. TCRdb independently ran MiXCR on the multiplex PCR reads; one entry per CDR3 protein. The table has about 550,000 distinct CDR3 sequences, less than 40% seen once. Sequenced: peripheral blood or thyroid tissue (not recorded which). These receptors came from an adult man with Graves' hyperthyroidism.

The genes are TRBV10-2 and TRBJ2-7; TRBD2 agrees at 7 bases. The junction had 11 bases not matched to a gene; V was cut back by 6 bases and J by 6 bases. The CDR3 runs to 14 residues. Germline assignment: CDR1 WSHSY and CDR2 SAAADI. CDR3 in DNA: TGCGCCAGCAGCCCCAGCGGGAAGATCCCCGAGCAGTACTTC. Protein product: CASSPSGKIPEQYF.

The chain links TRBV20-1 to TRBJ2-2; D may be TRBD2 (6 bases). The V end lost 7 bases, the J end lost 1 base, and 10 bases lay between the germline ends. The CDR3 has 13 amino acids. CDR1 and CDR2 (germline): DFQATT, SNEGSKA (reference sequence). The CDR3 is CSVNGRNTGELFF. In nucleotides, the CDR3 is TGCAGTGTAAACGGGAGGAACACCGGGGAGCTGTTTTTT.

This clonotype was counted at least ten times. V usage is TRBV24-1 and J usage is TRBJ1-6; D is uncertain. Trimming took off 9 bases at V and 11 bases at J, with 16 bases between the two ends. The CDR3 contains 13 residues. CDR1 KGHDR and CDR2 SFDVKD come from the germline V gene. This CDR3 reads CATAVSAGAPLHF. In DNA form, the CDR3 reads TGTGCCACCGCTGTAAGTGCCGGGGCACCCCTCCACTTT.

This clonotype was seen at least ten times. The rearrangement uses TRBV2 and TRBJ2-5; 7 positions agree with TRBD1. CDR1 is SNHLY, CDR2 FYNNEI, per germline. J gave up 1 base and V 2 bases, and 4 bases lay outside the gene matches. The CDR3 sequence is 15 residues long. Here the CDR3 DNA reads TGTGCCAGCAGTGAACTGGGACAGTCCCAAGAGACCCAGTACTTC. Translation gives CASSELGQSQETQYF.

The chain is built from TRBV10-3 and TRBJ1-5; no clear D. Trimming cost V 0 bases and J 14 bases, with 17 bases left between them. Germline assignment: CDR1 ENHRY and CDR2 SYGVKD. This CDR3 has 14 residues. CDR3 loop: CAISESVGDPDEHF. Written as DNA, the CDR3 is TGTGCCATCAGTGAGTCGGTTGGAGACCCAGACGAGCATTTT.

This clonotype was observed at least ten times. The CDR3 loop reads CASSRVDQYF. CDR3 DNA sequence: TGTGCCAGCAGTCGGGTCGATCAGTACTTC. The V gene is TRBV2, the J gene TRBJ2-5, with no clear D. V lost 5 bases and J 11 bases, leaving 9 bases between the germline ends. Germline CDR1 reads SNHLY; CDR2 reads FYNNEI. The CDR3 covers 10 residues.

A word on this clonotype: This likely comes from a read error, as the CDR3 has no conserved phenylalanine or tryptophan at its end. The chain links TRBV7-9 to TRBJ2-7; tentatively, D is TRBD1 or TRBD2 (5 bases each). Germline CDR1 and CDR2: SEHNR and FQNEAQ (reference sequence). The CDR3 is 15 residues long. V gave up 6 bases and J gave up 1 base, with 16 bases separating them. CDR3 in amino acids: CASSYGDGFSYEQYL. The CDR3 DNA follows: TGTGCCAGCAGTTACGGGGACGGATTTTCCTACGAGCAGTACCTC.

This clonotype was counted ten times or more. The J gene is TRBJ1-2, the V gene TRBV3-1, with 8 bases fitting TRBD1. The ends lost 1 base at V and 2 bases at J; junction bases unmatched: 3. CDR1 and CDR2 from the germline V gene are LGHDT and YNNKEL (reference sequence). The CDR3 contains 15 residues. CDR3 sequence reads: CASSQGGTGNYGYTF. CDR3 DNA sequence: TGTGCCAGCAGCCAAGGAGGGACAGGCAACTATGGCTACACCTTC.

Concerning this clonotype itself: The junction differs from germline at one of its ends, possibly a read error. This chain uses TRBV12-3 or TRBV12-4 with TRBJ1-3, with unresolved D. This CDR3 has 13 amino acids. The CDR3 reads CASSLVGGNTMYF. The CDR3, as DNA: TGTGCCAGCAGCTTAGTCGGAGGAAACACCATGTATTTT.

This clonotype was counted at least ten times. CDR3 DNA sequence: TGTGCCAGCAGCGCCACAGGGTCCCTGAACACTGAAGCTTTCTTT. Translating it yields CASSATGSLNTEAFF. The chain has TRBV5-5 and TRBJ1-1; D possibly corresponds to TRBD1 (6 bases). Trimming shortened V by 4 bases and J by 0 bases, and 13 bases separated the two germline ends. The CDR3 is 15 residues long. Germline assignment: CDR1 SGHKS and CDR2 YYEKEE (reference sequence).

The table lists this clonotype with a few counts. The chain joins TRBV5-5 to TRBJ1-5; no reliable D call. The V gene's germline CDR1 is SGHKS and CDR2 YYEKEE (reference sequence). The V and J ends lost 0 bases and 7 bases respectively, with 8 bases between them. The CDR3 extends over 13 amino acids. CDR3 residues: CASSLVAGQPQHF. The CDR3 DNA reads as TGTGCCAGCAGCTTGGTAGCTGGACAGCCCCAGCATTTT.

At least ten counts were recorded for this clonotype. The chain employs TRBV20-1 and TRBJ1-6; 7 bases are a match to TRBD1. The CDR3 loop spans 14 amino acids. CDR1 and CDR2 from the germline V gene are DFQATT and SNEGSKA (reference sequence). Unmatched junction bases numbered 13, after V lost 6 bases and J lost 11 bases. The CDR3 sequence is CSAASRDRETPLHF. The CDR3 bases are TGCAGTGCCGCGTCCAGAGACAGGGAGACACCCCTCCACTTT.

This clonotype showed up many times. This chain uses TRBV10-3 with TRBJ1-2; D not certain. V dropped 2 bases and J dropped 5 bases, with 12 bases sitting between them. The germline gives CDR1 ENHRY, CDR2 SYGVKD. The CDR3 extends over 14 amino acids. In DNA form, the CDR3 reads TGTGCCATCAGTGAGGTTCTTCATAAATATGGCTACACCTTC. This sequence encodes CAISEVLHKYGYTF.

The chain is built from TRBV5-1 and TRBJ2-5; D is uncertain. Germline V gene lookup returns CDR1 SGHRS and CDR2 YFSETQ. The CDR3 runs to 15 residues. Trimming left V 4 bases short and J 1 base short, with 14 bases between. CDR3: CASSPAALFQETQYF. The CDR3 nucleotides are TGCGCCAGCAGCCCGGCAGCTTTATTCCAAGAGACCCAGTACTTC.

At least ten counts were recorded for this clonotype. The chain couples TRBV10-3 to TRBJ1-3; D is undetermined. Germline V gene sequence: CDR1 ENHRY, CDR2 SYGVKD. CDR3 length: 14 residues. Trimming removed 11 bases at V and 2 bases at J, with 16 bases between. CDR3 in DNA: TGTGCCTCCCGCCCCCCGGGTACTGGAAACACCATATATTTT. It encodes CASRPPGTGNTIYF.

This chain connects TRBV7-2 to TRBJ2-7, with D tentatively TRBD2 (6 bases). The J call could be wrong; TRBJ2-1 is a better fit for the DNA end. The germline V gene has CDR1 SGHTA and CDR2 FQGNSA. This CDR3 has 15 residues. This CDR3 reads CASSLGTNRRNEQFF. DNA for the CDR3: TGTGCCAGCAGCTTAGGGACTAACCGTCGGAATGAGCAGTTCTTC.

This clonotype was seen a few times. V is TRBV5-4 and J is TRBJ1-2; 7 bases fit TRBD1. Trimming took 5 bases from V and 5 from J; bases not matched to a gene: 18. There are 17 residues in the CDR3. Germline V gene sequence: CDR1 SGHNT, CDR2 YYREEE (reference sequence). CDR3 bases: TGTGCCAGCAGTTACTCGATTCAGGGGGTCCCTTTTTATGGCTACACCTTC. Its translation: CASSYSIQGVPFYGYTF.

The gene calls are TRBV14 and TRBJ2-7; TRBD2 matches at 8 bases. From germline, CDR1 is SGHDN and CDR2 FVKESK. The CDR3 contains 17 residues. Trimming took 0 bases from V and 3 from J; bases not matched to a gene: 10. CDR3 sequence (DNA): TGTGCCAGCAGCCAAGATAAGCCGGGAGGGCGGAACTACGAGCAGTACTTC. Amino acids: CASSQDKPGGRNYEQYF.

This clonotype was recorded many times. This sequence joins TRBV2 and TRBJ1-2; tentative D call: TRBD1 (5 bases). Trimming shortened V by 6 bases and J by 0 bases, and 20 bases separated the two germline ends. The germline CDR1 and CDR2 sequences are SNHLY and FYNNEI. The CDR3 spans 17 residues. The CDR3 is CASRRTDRETANYGYTF. The CDR3 DNA sequence: TGTGCCAGCAGACGAACCGACAGAGAAACTGCTAACTATGGCTACACCTTC. Supplemented by reference TRBV2 and TRBJ1-2, the full variable domain reads EPEVTQTPSHQVTQMGQEVILRCVPISNHLYFYWYRQILGQKVEFLVSFYNNEISEKSEIFDDQFSVERPDGSNFTLKIRSTKLEDSAMYFCASRRTDRETANYGYTFGSGTRLTVV.

This clonotype was counted at least ten times. The CDR3 here is CASGAPPGYEQYF. The CDR3 DNA reads as TGTGCTAGTGGCGCCCCTCCGGGATACGAGCAGTACTTC. The genes are TRBV12-5 and TRBJ2-7, with a tentative D call TRBD2 (5 bases). V was pared by 6 bases and J by 4 bases, with 13 bases between. CDR3 length: 13 residues. Per the germline V gene, CDR1 is LGHNT and CDR2 is FRNRAP.

In its sample, this clonotype was seen many times. The gene calls are TRBV6-1 and TRBJ1-2; tentative D call: TRBD1 (6 bases). Deletions cut 4 bases from V and 3 bases from J, with 12 bases between. The CDR3 totals 14 residues. The germline CDR1 and CDR2 sequences are MNHNS and SASEGT. Here the CDR3 DNA reads TGTGCCAGCAGTGGCAGGGGTGGCGACTATGGCTACACCTTC. Its protein is CASSGRGGDYGYTF.

This clonotype has only a few counts. This chain uses TRBV7-2 with TRBJ2-2, with a weak D call TRBD2 (6 bases). Germline V gives CDR1 SGHTA, CDR2 FQGNSA. The V and J ends lost 7 bases and 1 base respectively, with 10 bases between them. The CDR3 has 14 amino acids. The CDR3 region has the DNA TGTGCCAGCACCCCGCGGGGGAACACCGGGGAGCTGTTTTTT. Its translation: CASTPRGNTGELFF.